These 23 T cell receptor beta chains were all obtained from the same sample, sequenced in a study of molecular identifiers for immune sequencing clone quantification. From the PCR reads, TCRdb called clonotypes with MiXCR, one entry per CDR3 protein. Of 300,000 to 400,000 distinct CDR3 sequences in the sample, over 20% were seen once. Sequenced sample: naive CD8+ T cells from blood, with Jurkat cell RNA spiked in. This sample's subset: FACS-sorted CD8+CD4-CCR7+CD45RA+ naive T cells. The receptor source for this set is a human donor in good health. Some libraries in this study had Jurkat cell RNA spiked in.

Concerning this clonotype itself: A much bigger clone sits one base away, suggesting this may be a read error. The chain combines TRBV6-5 with TRBJ2-1, with TRBD1 identical over 8 bases. CDR1 is MNHEY and CDR2 is SVGAGI in the germline V gene. Trimming removed 6 bases from V and 7 bases from J; junction bases left unmatched: 8. There are 14 residues in the CDR3. The CDR3 sequence: CASRETGVENEQFF. As DNA, the CDR3 is TGTGCCAGCAGGGAGACAGGGGTTGAGAATGAGCAGTTCTTC.

The chain links TRBV7-9 to TRBJ1-1; 11 positions match TRBD1. Germline CDR1 is SEHNR and CDR2 is FQNEAQ (reference sequence). J lost 8 bases, V lost 5 bases, and 13 bases had no gene match. CDR3 length equals 16 residues. CDR3 protein: CASSRPLGQGAGEAFF. CDR3 bases: TGTGCCAGCAGCCGCCCTCTTGGACAGGGGGCAGGAGAAGCTTTCTTT.

This clonotype was counted at least ten times. The CDR3 spells CASSWGLNEKLFF. DNA of the CDR3: TGTGCCAGCAGTTGGGGGTTAAATGAAAAACTGTTTTTT. The V gene is TRBV28, the J gene TRBJ1-4; D is possibly TRBD1 (5 bases). The ends were cut back, 4 bases at V and 5 bases at J, with 8 bases in the middle. The CDR3 extends over 13 amino acids. Germline CDR1 is MDHEN and CDR2 is SYDVKM.

This clonotype occurred many times. V and J are TRBV4-1 and TRBJ2-2; D ambiguous. This CDR3 region has 15 residues. Germline values: CDR1 MGHRA, CDR2 YSYEKL. The V end was cut by 1 base, the J end by 5 bases, with 11 bases between. The CDR3 spells CASSQGPGWTGELFF. The CDR3 nucleotides read TGCGCCAGCAGCCAAGGGCCAGGTTGGACCGGGGAGCTGTTTTTT.

Note on this clonotype: Given a much more abundant clone one base away, this may be a read error. The J gene is TRBJ1-5, the V gene TRBV19; D gene unclear. With 5 bases removed from V and 4 bases from J, the gap between germline ends came to 15 bases. The germline gives CDR1 LNHDA, CDR2 SQIVND (reference sequence). CDR3 size: 15 residues. CDR3 sequence (DNA): TGTGCCAGTAGTCCGAGACGGGGTTTTAATCAGCCCCAGCATTTT. As protein: CASSPRRGFNQPQHF.

The V and J genes are TRBV9 and TRBJ2-3; TRBD1 aligns across 8 bases. Germline CDR1 is SGDLS and CDR2 is YYNGEE. The CDR3 has 16 residues. V was pared by 3 bases and J by 5 bases, with 11 bases of the junction left unmatched. The CDR3 DNA is TGTGCCAGCAGCGGAGCAGGGGGCTTCGGCGTAGATACGCAGTATTTT. Its protein is CASSGAGGFGVDTQYF.

This clonotype was observed a few times. The chain couples TRBV20-1 to TRBJ2-7; D uncertain. CDR1 and CDR2 from the germline V gene are DFQATT and SNEGSKA (reference sequence). This CDR3 has 13 residues. Trimming stripped 4 bases from V and 0 bases from J, with 10 bases between. CDR3 protein: CSATGLHSYEQYF. The CDR3, as DNA: TGCAGTGCTACTGGTCTCCACTCCTACGAGCAGTACTTC.

This clonotype was observed many times. The V gene is TRBV20-1, the J gene TRBJ2-7, with 10 bases matching TRBD2. V was pared by 2 bases and J by 2 bases, with 9 bases of the junction left unmatched. CDR1 and CDR2 from the germline V gene are DFQATT and SNEGSKA (reference sequence). CDR3 length equals 16 residues. As DNA, the CDR3 is TGCAGTGCTAGACCCCGGACTAGCGGAGATACCTACGAGCAGTACTTC. Encoded protein: CSARPRTSGDTYEQYF.

The rearrangement links TRBV20-1 to TRBJ2-7, with D perhaps given as TRBD1 or TRBD2 (5 bases each). V was trimmed by 6 bases and J by 2 bases, leaving 17 bases between them. The length of the CDR3 is 14 residues. Per germline, CDR1 DFQATT and CDR2 SNEGSKA (reference sequence). CDR3 DNA: TGCAGTGCCAACCCCCCCGAGGGACCCTACGAGCAGTACTTC. This sequence encodes CSANPPEGPYEQYF.

This clonotype was counted many times. V usage is TRBV7-2 and J usage is TRBJ1-4, with D unclear. In germline, CDR1 is SGHTA, CDR2 FQGNSA. V dropped 1 base and J dropped 3 bases, with 12 bases sitting between them. The CDR3 runs 16 residues. CDR3 amino acids: CASSLDVRAPNEKLFF. The CDR3 bases are TGTGCCAGCAGCTTAGATGTGAGGGCCCCTAATGAAAAACTGTTTTTT.

Turning to this clonotype: A read error may explain this, as a much larger clone is one base away. V gene TRBV9 combines with J gene TRBJ2-5; tentatively, D is TRBD1 (5 bases). The V end was cut by 4 bases, the J end by 9 bases, with 13 bases between. The CDR3 spans 12 residues. Per the germline V gene, CDR1 is SGDLS and CDR2 is YYNGEE. CDR3: CASSPQGVAQYF. Written as DNA, the CDR3 is TGTGCCAGCAGCCCCCAAGGGGTGGCCCAGTACTTC.

The sample holds a few counts of this clonotype. This chain uses TRBV4-1 with TRBJ2-3; D may be TRBD2 (7 bases). V lost 3 bases and J lost 4, with 11 bases in between. Germline values: CDR1 MGHRA, CDR2 YSYEKL. CDR3 size: 14 residues. The CDR3 region has the DNA TGCGCCAGCAGCCACGAGGGGGGGGCAGATACGCAGTATTTT. Protein sequence: CASSHEGGADTQYF.

Notes on this clonotype: A single base separates this from a much larger clone, so it may be a read error. V usage is TRBV6-6 and J usage is TRBJ2-3, with TRBD2 identical over 7 bases. The CDR3 runs 16 residues. CDR1 and CDR2 from the germline V gene are MNHNY and SVGAGI (reference sequence). The chain's CDR3 is CASSSSGMANTDPQYF. The CDR3 coding sequence is TGTGCCAGCAGTTCGAGCGGGATGGCTAACACAGATCCGCAGTATTTT.

A note on this clonotype: One base away lies a much larger clone, so this may be a sequencing read error. The genes are TRBV28 and TRBJ2-5; D might be TRBD1 or TRBD2, each matching 5 bases. The germline V and J ends were trimmed by 3 bases and 6 bases, with 14 bases remaining between them. Germline loops: CDR1 MDHEN, CDR2 SYDVKM. The CDR3 is 14 residues long. Written as DNA, the CDR3 is TGTGCCAGCAGTTTCGGCCGGGGCTTTAAGACCCAGTACTTC. As protein: CASSFGRGFKTQYF.

With respect to this clonotype: A much more abundant neighbour one base away suggests this may be a read error. The chain joins TRBV7-6 to TRBJ2-1; 12 positions match TRBD2. The CDR3 has 15 amino acids. Germline values: CDR1 SGHVS, CDR2 FNYEAQ. The V segment lost 0 bases and the J segment 8 bases; nucleotides outside the gene matches: 2. As DNA, the CDR3 is TGTGCCAGCAGCTTAGCGCCTAGCGGGAGGGATGAGCAGTTCTTC. Encoded protein: CASSLAPSGRDEQFF.

V usage is TRBV5-4 and J usage is TRBJ1-4; D not certain. Between the trimmed V and J ends, which lost 0 bases and 0 bases, there was a span of 9 bases. Germline assignment: CDR1 SGHNT and CDR2 YYREEE (reference sequence). The CDR3 extends over 16 amino acids. For the CDR3, the DNA is TGTGCCAGCAGCTTGGAAGGATTTGCAACTAATGAAAAACTGTTTTTT. Translating it yields CASSLEGFATNEKLFF.

This sequence joins TRBV4-1 and TRBJ2-6, with TRBD2 identical over 9 bases. The ends lost 2 bases at V and 2 bases at J; junction bases unmatched: 7. Germline V gene lookup returns CDR1 MGHRA and CDR2 YSYEKL. The CDR3 runs to 18 residues. The CDR3 DNA is TGCGCCAGCAGCCAACATTTGCTAGCGGGAACTGGGGCCAACGTCCTGACTTTC. Its protein product is CASSQHLLAGTGANVLTF.

This clonotype showed up many times. The rearrangement links TRBV13 to TRBJ1-1; D possibly corresponds to TRBD1 (6 bases). The CDR3 is 15 amino acids. Between the trimmed V and J ends, which lost 5 bases and 0 bases, there was a span of 13 bases. Germline CDR1 is PRHDT and CDR2 is FYEKMQ (reference sequence). The CDR3: CASSPQTGMNTEAFF. The CDR3 DNA reads TGTGCCAGCAGCCCTCAGACAGGTATGAACACTGAAGCTTTCTTT.

This clonotype was found many times. The V gene is TRBV6-5, the J gene TRBJ2-5; D not resolved. The V end lost 4 bases, the J end lost 1 base, and 16 bases lay between the germline ends. CDR1 is MNHEY and CDR2 is SVGAGI in the germline V gene. The length of the CDR3 is 16 residues. CDR3 bases: TGTGCCAGCAGTTTCCACCCCCACGGATTCCAAGAGACCCAGTACTTC. Translating gives CASSFHPHGFQETQYF.

Ten or more counts support this clonotype. The chain employs TRBV28 and TRBJ2-2; D possibly corresponds to TRBD1 (5 bases). Trimming shortened V by 7 bases and J by 6 bases, and 18 bases separated the two germline ends. CDR1 is MDHEN, CDR2 SYDVKM, per germline. The CDR3 has 15 amino acids. The CDR3 region is CASNEAGRASGELFF. The CDR3 DNA sequence: TGTGCCAGCAATGAAGCAGGCAGGGCTTCCGGGGAGCTGTTTTTT.

Ten or more counts support this clonotype. The CDR3 DNA follows: TGTGCCAGCAGTGAGCGAGGCACCGGGGAGCTGTTTTTT. The encoded protein is CASSERGTGELFF. The chain has TRBV2 and TRBJ2-2; no clear D. The CDR3 is made up of 13 amino acids. With 3 bases removed from V and 4 bases from J, the gap between germline ends came to 6 bases. Germline CDR1 SNHLY, CDR2 FYNNEI. The variable domain in full, completed from reference TRBV2 and TRBJ2-2, reads EPEVTQTPSHQVTQMGQEVILRCVPISNHLYFYWYRQILGQKVEFLVSFYNNEISEKSEIFDDQFSVERPDGSNFTLKIRSTKLEDSAMYFCASSERGTGELFFGEGSRLTVL.

This clonotype was counted between two and nine times. The J gene is TRBJ2-7, the V gene TRBV11-1; TRBD2 matches at 7 bases. V lost 7 bases to trimming and J lost 2 bases; unmatched junction nucleotides: 11. The germline V gene encodes CDR1 SGHAT and CDR2 FQDESV (reference sequence). CDR3 size: 15 residues. DNA of the CDR3: TGTGCCAGCACGCCGGGGCTAGCGGCCACCTACGAGCAGTACTTC. Amino acids: CASTPGLAATYEQYF.

This clonotype appeared a few times. The chain links TRBV20-1 to TRBJ1-1, with TRBD1 as a possible D gene (6 bases). The CDR3 is 14 amino acids. The V end was cut by 7 bases, the J end by 0 bases, with 15 bases between. The germline CDR1 and CDR2 sequences are DFQATT and SNEGSKA (reference sequence). The CDR3 nucleotides read TGCAGTGGGGGGTTGGGGGCCATGAACACTGAAGCTTTCTTT. It translates to CSGGLGAMNTEAFF.